Given below is one TCR beta chain in context. The antigen is unknown. The data belong to a study of OX40 agonist ivuxolimab in advanced cancers. Whole-study context: People in dose escalation had one of these cancers: hepatocellular carcinoma, melanoma, renal cell or head and neck cancer. Males comprised 70% to 85% of the group, whose mean age was about 62 years (range about 20 to 90).

General study findings and limits: CD8+ T cells averaged more expanded clones than CD4+.

Repertoires were generated with immunoSEQ multiplex PCR, while TCRdb's copy carries only in-frame clones and drops some. The sample lists about 100,000 clones, 90% occurring once. At baseline, cycle 4 day 1, and cycle 7 day 1, blood was sampled. Between the trimmed V and J ends, which lost 5 bases and 7 bases, there was a span of 12 bases. The CDR3 consists of 12 residues. Germline CDR1 SNHLY, CDR2 FYNNEI. The sequence derives from an adult with an advanced solid tumor such as melanoma, head and neck, liver or kidney cancer. The sample here was CD4+ or CD8+ T cells sorted from blood, taken in a trial of the OX40 agonist ivuxolimab. The rearrangement links TRBV2 to TRBJ2-7, with a weak D call TRBD1 (6 bases). In DNA form, the CDR3 reads TGTGCCAGCAGTACAGGGTTTCAGGAGCAGTACTTC. Its protein is CASSTGFQEQYF.